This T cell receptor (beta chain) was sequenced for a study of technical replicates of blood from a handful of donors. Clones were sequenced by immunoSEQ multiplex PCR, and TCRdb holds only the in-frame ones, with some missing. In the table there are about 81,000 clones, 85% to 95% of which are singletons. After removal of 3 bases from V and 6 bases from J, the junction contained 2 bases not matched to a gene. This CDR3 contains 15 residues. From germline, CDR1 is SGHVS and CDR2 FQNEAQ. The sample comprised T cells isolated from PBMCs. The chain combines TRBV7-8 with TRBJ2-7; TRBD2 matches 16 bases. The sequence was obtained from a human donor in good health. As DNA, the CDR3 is TGTGCCAGCAGCTTTGGGACTAGCGGGAGGGTCGAGCAGTACTTC. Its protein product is CASSFGTSGRVEQYF.